The present T cell receptor (beta chain) was sequenced within a study of brain T cells in children with intractable seizures. A remark on this clone: Its specificity is not known.

Germline lookup yields CDR1 MNHEY and CDR2 SVGAGI. The CDR3 runs 11 residues. The V and J ends lost 10 bases and 9 bases respectively, with 13 bases between them. General study findings and limits: Viral specificity was inferred only from CDR3 similarity; HCMV serostatus was unknown.

Stated time point: blood from clinic visit 5 months post-surgery; TSC patient then seizure free. Sequencing was limited to surgery cases with top T cell transcript signatures in brain tissue. At least one anti-epileptic drug was given before surgery. Using immunoSEQ multiplex PCR, the repertoire was profiled, and TCRdb retains in-frame clones only, with some absent. The sample records a few hundred thousand clones, over 90% being singletons. Sample: peripheral blood, taken about 5 months after surgery. V usage is TRBV6-5 and J usage is TRBJ2-1, with D unresolved. This clonotype was sampled from a boy younger than two with tuberous sclerosis and intractable seizures. DNA of the CDR3: TGTGCCACCAGAGATGGGGTTGAGCAGTTCTTC. This sequence encodes CATRDGVEQFF.